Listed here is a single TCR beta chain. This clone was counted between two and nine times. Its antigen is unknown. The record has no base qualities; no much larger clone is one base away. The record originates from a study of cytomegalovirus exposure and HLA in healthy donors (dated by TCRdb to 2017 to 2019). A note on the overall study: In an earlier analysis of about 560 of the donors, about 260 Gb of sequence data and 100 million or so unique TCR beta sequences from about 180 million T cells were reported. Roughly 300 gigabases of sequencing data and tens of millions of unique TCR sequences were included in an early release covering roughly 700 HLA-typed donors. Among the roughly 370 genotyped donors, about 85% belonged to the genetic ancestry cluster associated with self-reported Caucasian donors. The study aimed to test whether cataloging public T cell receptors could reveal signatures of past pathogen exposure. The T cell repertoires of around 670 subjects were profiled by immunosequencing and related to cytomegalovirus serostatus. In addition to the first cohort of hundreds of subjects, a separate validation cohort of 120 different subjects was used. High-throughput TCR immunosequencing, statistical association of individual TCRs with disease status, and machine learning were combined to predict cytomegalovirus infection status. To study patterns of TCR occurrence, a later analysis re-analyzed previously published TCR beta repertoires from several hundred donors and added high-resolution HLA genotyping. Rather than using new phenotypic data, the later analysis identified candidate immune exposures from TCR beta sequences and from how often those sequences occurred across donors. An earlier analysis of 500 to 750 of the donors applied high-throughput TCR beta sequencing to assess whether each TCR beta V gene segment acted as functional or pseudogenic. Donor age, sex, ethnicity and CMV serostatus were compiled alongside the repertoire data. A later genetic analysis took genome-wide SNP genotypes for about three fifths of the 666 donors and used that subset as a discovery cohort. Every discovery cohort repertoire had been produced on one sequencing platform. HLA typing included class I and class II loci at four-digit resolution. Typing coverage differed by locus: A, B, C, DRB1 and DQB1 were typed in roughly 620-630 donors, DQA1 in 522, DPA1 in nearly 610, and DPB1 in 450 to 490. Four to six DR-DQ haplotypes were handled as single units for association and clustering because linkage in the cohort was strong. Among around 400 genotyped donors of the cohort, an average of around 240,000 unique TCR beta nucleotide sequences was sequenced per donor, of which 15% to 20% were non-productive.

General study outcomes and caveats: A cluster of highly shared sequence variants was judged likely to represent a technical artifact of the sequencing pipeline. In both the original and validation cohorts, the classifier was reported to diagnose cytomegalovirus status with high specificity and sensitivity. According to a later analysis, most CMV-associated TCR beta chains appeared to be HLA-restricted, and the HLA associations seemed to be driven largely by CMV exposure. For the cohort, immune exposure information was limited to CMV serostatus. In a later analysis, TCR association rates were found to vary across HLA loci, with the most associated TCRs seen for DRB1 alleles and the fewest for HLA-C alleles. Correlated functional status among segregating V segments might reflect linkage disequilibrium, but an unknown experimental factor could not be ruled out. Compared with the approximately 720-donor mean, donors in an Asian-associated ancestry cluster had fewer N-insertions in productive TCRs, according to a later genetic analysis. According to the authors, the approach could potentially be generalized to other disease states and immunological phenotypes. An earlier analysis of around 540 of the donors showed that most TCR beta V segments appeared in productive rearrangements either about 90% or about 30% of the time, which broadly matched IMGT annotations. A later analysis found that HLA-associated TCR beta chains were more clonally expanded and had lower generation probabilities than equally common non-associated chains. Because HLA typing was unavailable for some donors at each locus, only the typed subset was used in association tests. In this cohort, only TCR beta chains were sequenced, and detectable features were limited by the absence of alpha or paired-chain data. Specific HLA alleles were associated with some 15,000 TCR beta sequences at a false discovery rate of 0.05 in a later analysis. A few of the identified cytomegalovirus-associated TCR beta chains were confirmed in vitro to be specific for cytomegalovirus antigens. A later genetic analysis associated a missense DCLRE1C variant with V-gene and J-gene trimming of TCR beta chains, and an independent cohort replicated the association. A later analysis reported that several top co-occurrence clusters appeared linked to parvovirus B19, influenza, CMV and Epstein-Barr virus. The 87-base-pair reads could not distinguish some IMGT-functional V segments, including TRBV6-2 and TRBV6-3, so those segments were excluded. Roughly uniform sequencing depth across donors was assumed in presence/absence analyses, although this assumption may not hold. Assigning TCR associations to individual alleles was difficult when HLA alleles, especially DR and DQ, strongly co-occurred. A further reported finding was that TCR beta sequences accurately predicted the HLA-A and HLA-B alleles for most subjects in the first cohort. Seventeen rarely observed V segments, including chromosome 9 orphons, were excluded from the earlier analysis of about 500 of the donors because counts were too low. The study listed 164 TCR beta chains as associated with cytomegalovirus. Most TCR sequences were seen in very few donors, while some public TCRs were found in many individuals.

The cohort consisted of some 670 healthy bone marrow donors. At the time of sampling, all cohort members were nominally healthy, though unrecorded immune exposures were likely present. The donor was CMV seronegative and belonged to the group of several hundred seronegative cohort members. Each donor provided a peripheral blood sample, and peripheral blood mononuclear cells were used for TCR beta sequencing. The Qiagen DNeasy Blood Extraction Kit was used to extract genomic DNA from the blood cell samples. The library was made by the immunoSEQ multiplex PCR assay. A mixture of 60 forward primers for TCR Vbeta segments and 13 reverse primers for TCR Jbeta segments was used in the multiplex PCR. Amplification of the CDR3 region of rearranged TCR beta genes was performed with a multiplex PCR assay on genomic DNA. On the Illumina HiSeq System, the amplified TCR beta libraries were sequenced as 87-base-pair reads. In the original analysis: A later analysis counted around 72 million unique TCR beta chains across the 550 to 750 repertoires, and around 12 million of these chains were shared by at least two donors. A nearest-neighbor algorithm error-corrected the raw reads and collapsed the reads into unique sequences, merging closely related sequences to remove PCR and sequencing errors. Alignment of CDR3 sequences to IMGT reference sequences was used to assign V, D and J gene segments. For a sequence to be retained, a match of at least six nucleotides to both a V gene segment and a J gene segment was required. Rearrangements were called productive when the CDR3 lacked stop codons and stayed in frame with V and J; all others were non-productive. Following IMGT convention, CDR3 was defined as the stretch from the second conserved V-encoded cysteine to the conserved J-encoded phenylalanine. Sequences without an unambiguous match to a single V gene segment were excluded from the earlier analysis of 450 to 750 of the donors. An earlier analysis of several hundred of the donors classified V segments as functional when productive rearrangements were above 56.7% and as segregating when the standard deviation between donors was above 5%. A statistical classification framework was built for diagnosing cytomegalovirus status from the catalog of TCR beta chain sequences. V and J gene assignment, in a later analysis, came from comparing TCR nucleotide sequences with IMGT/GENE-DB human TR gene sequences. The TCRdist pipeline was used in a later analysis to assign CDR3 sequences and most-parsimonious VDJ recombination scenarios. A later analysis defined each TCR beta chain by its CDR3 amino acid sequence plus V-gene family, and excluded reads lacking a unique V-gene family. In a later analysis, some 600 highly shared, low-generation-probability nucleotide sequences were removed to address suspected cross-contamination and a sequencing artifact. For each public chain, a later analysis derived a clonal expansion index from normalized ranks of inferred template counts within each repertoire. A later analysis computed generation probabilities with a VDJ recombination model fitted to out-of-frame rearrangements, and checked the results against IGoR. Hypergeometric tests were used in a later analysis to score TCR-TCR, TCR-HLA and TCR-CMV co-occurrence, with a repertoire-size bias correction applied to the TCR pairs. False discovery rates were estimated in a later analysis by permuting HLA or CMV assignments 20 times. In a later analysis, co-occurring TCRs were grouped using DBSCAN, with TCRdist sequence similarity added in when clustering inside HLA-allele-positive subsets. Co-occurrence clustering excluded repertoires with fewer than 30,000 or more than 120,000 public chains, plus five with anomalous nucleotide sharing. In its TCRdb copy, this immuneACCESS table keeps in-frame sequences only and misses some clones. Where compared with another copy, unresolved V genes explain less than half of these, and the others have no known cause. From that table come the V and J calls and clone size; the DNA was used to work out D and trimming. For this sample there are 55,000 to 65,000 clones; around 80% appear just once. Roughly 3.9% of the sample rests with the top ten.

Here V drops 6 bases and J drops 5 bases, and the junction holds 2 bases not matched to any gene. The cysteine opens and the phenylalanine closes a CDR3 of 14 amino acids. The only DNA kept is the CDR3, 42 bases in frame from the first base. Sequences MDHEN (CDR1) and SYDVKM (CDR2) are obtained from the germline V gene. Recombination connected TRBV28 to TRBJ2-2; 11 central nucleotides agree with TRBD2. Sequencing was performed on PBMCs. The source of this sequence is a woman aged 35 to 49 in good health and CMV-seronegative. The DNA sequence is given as TGTGCCAGCAGACTAGCGGGAGAGACCGGGGAGCTGTTTTTT. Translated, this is CASRLAGETGELFF.